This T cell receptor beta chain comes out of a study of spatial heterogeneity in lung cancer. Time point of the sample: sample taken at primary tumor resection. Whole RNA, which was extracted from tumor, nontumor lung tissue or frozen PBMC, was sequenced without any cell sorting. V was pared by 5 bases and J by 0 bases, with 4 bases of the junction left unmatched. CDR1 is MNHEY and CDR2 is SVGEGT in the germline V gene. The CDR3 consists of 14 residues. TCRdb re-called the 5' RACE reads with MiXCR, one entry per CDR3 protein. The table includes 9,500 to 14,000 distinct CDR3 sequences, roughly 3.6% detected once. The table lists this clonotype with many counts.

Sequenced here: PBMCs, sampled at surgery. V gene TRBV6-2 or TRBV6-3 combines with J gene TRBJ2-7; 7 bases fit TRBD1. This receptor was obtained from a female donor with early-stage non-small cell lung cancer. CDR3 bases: TGTGCCAGCAGTAAACGGGACAGCTCCTACGAGCAGTACTTC. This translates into CASSKRDSSYEQYF.